This TCR beta chain was identified in a study of shared T cell receptors in the human thymus. Notes on this clone: Other DNA sequences of this sample code for an identical CDR3.

Germline V CDR1 and CDR2: MGHRA, YSYEKL. The V gene lost 1 base and the J gene lost 0 bases, with 7 bases spanning the gap. This CDR3 has 14 amino acids. Some clones are missing from TCRdb's copy, which holds only in-frame ones; the method was immunoSEQ multiplex PCR. In the table there are 700,000 or so clones, approximately 83% of which are singletons. These sequences were also reported in another study, on human thymus T cells. That source adds: It was from resections taken during corrective heart surgery that the thymus tissue came.

The receptor's source is a girl less than two years old with a congenital heart defect. Input material: thymocytes. J is TRBJ2-7 and V is TRBV4-1; the D is unclear. DNA of the CDR3: TGCGCCAGCAGCCAAGGCCGAGCCTCCTACGAGCAGTACTTC. This encodes CASSQGRASYEQYF.